These 20 T cell receptor beta chains were all obtained from the same sample, sequenced in a study of T cell repertoires in cytomegalovirus infection. TCRdb analysed the reads with MiXCR anew, one entry per CDR3 protein. The table has about 52,000 distinct CDR3 sequences, 15% to 20% seen once. For these TCRs, the target antigens are not known. Sequencing used CD8+ T cells from cultured PBMCs, obtained from culture after CMV antigen stimulation. These TCRs come from a human donor in good health (CMV status not recorded). Some clones in this sample may be carry-over from other donors' samples.

In its sample, this clonotype was seen a few times. The chain carries TRBV27 and TRBJ2-1; D is unresolved. The germline CDR1 and CDR2 sequences are MNHEY and SMNVEV (reference sequence). V was cut by 3 bases and J by 0 bases, with 6 bases left in between. There are 14 residues in the CDR3. The DNA of the CDR3 is TGTGCCAGCAGTTTGGCGAGCTCCTACAATGAGCAGTTCTTC. It yields the protein CASSLASSYNEQFF.

The chain uses TRBV7-2 and TRBJ2-7; D is uncertain. The V end lost 1 base, the J end lost 3 bases, and 10 bases lay between the germline ends. Germline V gene lookup returns CDR1 SGHTA and CDR2 FQGNSA. This CDR3 is built from 14 residues. The DNA of the CDR3 is TGTGCCAGCAGCTTAGGTCGGGTTCTCTACGAGCAGTACTTC. It specifies CASSLGRVLYEQYF.

In its sample, this clonotype was seen a few times. CDR3 nucleotides: TGCGCCAGCAGCCATCTTCCCCCGGGACTGACGAACACTGAAGCTTTCTTT. This codes for CASSHLPPGLTNTEAFF. The chain recombines TRBV4-1 with TRBJ1-1; a weak D match, TRBD1 (5 bases). Trimming removed 3 bases at V and 1 base at J, with 18 bases between. This CDR3 region has 17 residues. Germline V gives CDR1 MGHRA, CDR2 YSYEKL.

The genes are TRBV6-1 and TRBJ1-5; D remains unclear. Germline V gene lookup returns CDR1 MNHNS and CDR2 SASEGT. Trimming removed 6 bases at V and 7 bases at J, with 10 bases between. The CDR3 runs 12 residues. CDR3 coding DNA: TGTGCCAGCAGCCCAAAATGGCAGCCCCAGCATTTT. Translating it yields CASSPKWQPQHF.

The V and J genes are TRBV4-3 and TRBJ1-1; TRBD1 is a possible D gene (6 bases). The ends were cut back, 0 bases at V and 1 base at J, with 9 bases in the middle. Germline CDR1 is LGHNA and CDR2 is YSLEER. The CDR3 spans 15 residues. CDR3 in amino acids: CASSQDEGGNTEAFF. CDR3 bases: TGCGCCAGCAGCCAAGATGAAGGGGGGAACACTGAAGCTTTCTTT.

This clonotype was observed a few times. The genes are TRBV19 and TRBJ2-5, with 7 positions matching TRBD1. V gave up 10 bases and J gave up 5 bases; unmatched junction bases: 19. Per germline, CDR1 LNHDA and CDR2 SQIVND (reference sequence). There are 16 residues in the CDR3. The DNA for the CDR3 is TGTGCCACCACAGGGAGAGGGGGCACAGGGATCGAGACCCAGTACTTC. It is translated as CATTGRGGTGIETQYF.

The chain carries TRBV6-1 and TRBJ2-1, with D unresolved. V gave up 6 bases and J gave up 1 base, with 7 bases separating them. This CDR3 spans 13 amino acids. Germline V gene sequence: CDR1 MNHNS, CDR2 SASEGT. For the CDR3, the DNA is TGTGCCAGCAGACTCGGGTCCTACAATGAGCAGTTCTTC. It encodes CASRLGSYNEQFF.

This clonotype appeared once. V and J are TRBV5-1 and TRBJ2-7; D gene unclear. Germline-derived CDR1 and CDR2 are SGHRS and YFSETQ. The CDR3 consists of 14 residues. Trimming stripped 0 bases from V and 4 bases from J, with 11 bases between. DNA of the CDR3: TGCGCCAGCAGCTTGGACTGGGGAACGTACGAGCAGTACTTC. Translated, it gives CASSLDWGTYEQYF.

The chain has TRBV12-3 or TRBV12-4 and TRBJ1-2; D is possibly TRBD1 (6 bases). This CDR3 is 13 amino acids long. Trimming cost V 9 bases and J 7 bases, with 18 bases left between them. This CDR3 is CASFPPTGFGYTF. The CDR3 coding sequence is TGTGCCAGTTTTCCTCCAACAGGGTTTGGCTACACCTTC.

The CDR3 sequence: CASSLDGDTEAFF. In nucleotides, the CDR3 is TGTGCCAGCAGCCTAGACGGAGACACTGAAGCTTTCTTT. The chain joins TRBV7-2 to TRBJ1-1, with no clear D. The CDR3 is 13 residues long. Germline CDR1 reads SGHTA; CDR2 reads FQGNSA. V was pared by 5 bases and J by 3 bases, with 10 bases between.

This clonotype occurred a few times. The rearrangement uses TRBV7-2 and TRBJ1-2; the D is unclear. The CDR3 consists of 13 residues. V shed 6 bases and J shed 4 bases, with 12 bases lying between them. CDR1 is SGHTA and CDR2 is FQGNSA in the germline V gene. CDR3 DNA: TGTGCCAGCAGGATCCCGGGCATCTATGGCTACACCTTC. Protein product: CASRIPGIYGYTF.

This clonotype has only a few counts. This chain uses TRBV14 with TRBJ2-7; 8 nucleotides line up with TRBD1. There are 13 residues in the CDR3. Germline assignment: CDR1 SGHDN and CDR2 FVKESK. The ends lost 5 bases at V and 2 bases at J; junction bases unmatched: 2. In DNA form, the CDR3 reads TGTGCCAGCAGCTGGGACAGGACCTACGAGCAGTACTTC. It yields the protein CASSWDRTYEQYF.

This clonotype was observed a handful of times. The genes are TRBV27 and TRBJ1-5; D not certain. Trimming shortened V by 5 bases and J by 3 bases, and 14 bases separated the two germline ends. The CDR3 is 15 residues long. Germline CDR1 MNHEY, CDR2 SMNVEV (reference sequence). CDR3 DNA: TGTGCCAGCAGTCCCGGGTCCCCCCACAATCAGCCCCAGCATTTT. This sequence encodes CASSPGSPHNQPQHF.

For the CDR3, the DNA is TGTGCCAGCAGTTCACTTGGCGGGGTCGACGAGCAGTACTTC. This sequence encodes CASSSLGGVDEQYF. The chain combines TRBV12-3 or TRBV12-4 with TRBJ2-7; tentatively, D is TRBD2 (6 bases). Deletions cut 4 bases from V and 5 bases from J, with 15 bases between. This CDR3 region has 14 residues.

This chain uses TRBV4-1 with TRBJ2-5, with 10 bases aligning to TRBD2. This CDR3 is built from 17 residues. Germline CDR1 is MGHRA and CDR2 is YSYEKL. V gave up 6 bases and J gave up 2 bases; unmatched junction bases: 12. This chain's CDR3 is CASRPFGSGGVQETQYF. CDR3 bases: TGCGCCAGCAGGCCTTTTGGGAGCGGGGGGGTTCAAGAGACCCAGTACTTC.

This clonotype was seen ten or more times. CDR3 DNA sequence: TGTGCCAGCAGCCAAGAATTCCAGTATGAGCAGTTCTTC. Its translation is CASSQEFQYEQFF. V usage is TRBV4-2 and J usage is TRBJ2-1; no reliable D call. The CDR3 extends over 13 amino acids. Germline assignment: CDR1 LGHNA and CDR2 YNFKEQ. Trimming cost V 0 bases and J 8 bases, with 8 bases left between them.

This clonotype was counted only a few times. The rearrangement joins TRBV12-3 or TRBV12-4 to TRBJ1-5; 8 positions agree with TRBD1. This CDR3 region has 16 residues. With V trimmed by 3 bases and J by 6 bases, 10 bases remained unmatched. The CDR3 DNA is TGTGCCAGCAGTTTGGGGGGGCAGGGGGCGGCTCAGCCCCAGCATTTT. As protein: CASSLGGQGAAQPQHF.

This clonotype came up a few times. J is TRBJ2-7 and V is TRBV7-2, with 10 bases lining up with TRBD1. J was trimmed by 2 bases and V by 3 bases; bases with no gene match: 4. Germline V lookup: CDR1 SGHTA, CDR2 FQGNSA. This CDR3 contains 15 residues. CDR3 DNA: TGTGCCAGCAGCTTCCCGGACAGGGGGACCTACGAGCAGTACTTC. Protein: CASSFPDRGTYEQYF.

The genes are TRBV6-6 and TRBJ1-1, with D unresolved. V gave up 4 bases and J gave up 3 bases, with 9 bases separating them. Germline lookup yields CDR1 MNHNY and CDR2 SVGAGI (reference sequence). The CDR3 totals 13 residues. CDR3 DNA sequence: TGTGCCAGCAGTTCAGGACGTGACACTGAAGCTTTCTTT. It translates to CASSSGRDTEAFF.

This clonotype was seen only a few times. V usage is TRBV4-1 and J usage is TRBJ1-1, with D hard to call. Trimming stripped 1 base from V and 7 bases from J, with 7 bases between. Germline CDR1 and CDR2: MGHRA and YSYEKL. CDR3 length equals 12 residues. The CDR3 loop is CASSQAADEAFF. The DNA of the CDR3 is TGCGCCAGCAGCCAAGCGGCAGATGAAGCTTTCTTT.